These 5 T cell receptor beta chains came from one sample sequenced in a study of beta chain features in type 1 diabetes. All of the isolated RNA was reverse transcribed, so expressed TCRB transcripts were sequenced. Profiling relied on immunoSEQ multiplex PCR, and the TCRdb table lists in-frame clones only, not all of them. The table shows 300,000 to 400,000 clones, with 10% to 15% occurring only once. Sequencing was done on a sample of naive CD4+ T cells from blood. The receptors derive from a young man in good health.

V usage is TRBV9 and J usage is TRBJ1-2; D possibly corresponds to TRBD1 (6 bases). CDR1 SGDLS and CDR2 YYNGEE come from the germline V gene. This CDR3 has 14 residues. Trimming left V 3 bases short and J 3 bases short, with 12 bases between. The CDR3 loop reads CASSGAWTDYGYTF. CDR3 bases: TGTGCCAGCAGCGGGGCATGGACAGACTATGGCTACACCTTC.

CDR3 sequence (DNA): TGTGCCAGCAGTTACTCCCGGGTCTTCAATGAGCAGTTCTTC. Translated: CASSYSRVFNEQFF. The chain joins TRBV6-5 to TRBJ2-1; D is undetermined. V was cut by 0 bases and J by 6 bases, with 9 bases left in between. Looked up from germline, CDR1 is MNHEY and CDR2 is SVGAGI. The length of the CDR3 is 14 residues.

This clone was detected only a few times. The rearrangement uses TRBV7-2 and TRBJ1-1; 7 positions match TRBD1. The CDR3 is 14 amino acids. Germline loops: CDR1 SGHTA, CDR2 FQGNSA. V trimming: 3 bases; J trimming: 2 bases; junction bases outside the gene matches: 3. CDR3 coding DNA: TGTGCCAGCAGCTTCAGACAGGGCAACACTGAAGCTTTCTTT. Protein product: CASSFRQGNTEAFF.

This clone came up a few times. The chain combines TRBV18 with TRBJ1-2; TRBD1 matches at 7 bases. Losses at the gene ends were 0 bases for V and 8 bases for J; bases not matched to a gene: 3. The germline CDR1 and CDR2 sequences are KGHSH and LQKENI. The CDR3 consists of 13 residues. In nucleotides, the CDR3 is TGTGCCAGCTCACCACCAACAGGGGAAGGCTACACCTTC. Encoded protein: CASSPPTGEGYTF.

This clone was seen a handful of times. The chain uses TRBV7-2 and TRBJ2-7; TRBD1 matches at 9 bases. Germline loops: CDR1 SGHTA, CDR2 FQGNSA. The CDR3 contains 15 residues. Trimming at V came to 5 bases and at J to 4 bases, leaving 9 bases not matched to a gene. This CDR3 is CASSLRQGGIYEQYF. DNA for the CDR3: TGTGCCAGCAGCCTGAGACAGGGGGGAATTTACGAGCAGTACTTC.